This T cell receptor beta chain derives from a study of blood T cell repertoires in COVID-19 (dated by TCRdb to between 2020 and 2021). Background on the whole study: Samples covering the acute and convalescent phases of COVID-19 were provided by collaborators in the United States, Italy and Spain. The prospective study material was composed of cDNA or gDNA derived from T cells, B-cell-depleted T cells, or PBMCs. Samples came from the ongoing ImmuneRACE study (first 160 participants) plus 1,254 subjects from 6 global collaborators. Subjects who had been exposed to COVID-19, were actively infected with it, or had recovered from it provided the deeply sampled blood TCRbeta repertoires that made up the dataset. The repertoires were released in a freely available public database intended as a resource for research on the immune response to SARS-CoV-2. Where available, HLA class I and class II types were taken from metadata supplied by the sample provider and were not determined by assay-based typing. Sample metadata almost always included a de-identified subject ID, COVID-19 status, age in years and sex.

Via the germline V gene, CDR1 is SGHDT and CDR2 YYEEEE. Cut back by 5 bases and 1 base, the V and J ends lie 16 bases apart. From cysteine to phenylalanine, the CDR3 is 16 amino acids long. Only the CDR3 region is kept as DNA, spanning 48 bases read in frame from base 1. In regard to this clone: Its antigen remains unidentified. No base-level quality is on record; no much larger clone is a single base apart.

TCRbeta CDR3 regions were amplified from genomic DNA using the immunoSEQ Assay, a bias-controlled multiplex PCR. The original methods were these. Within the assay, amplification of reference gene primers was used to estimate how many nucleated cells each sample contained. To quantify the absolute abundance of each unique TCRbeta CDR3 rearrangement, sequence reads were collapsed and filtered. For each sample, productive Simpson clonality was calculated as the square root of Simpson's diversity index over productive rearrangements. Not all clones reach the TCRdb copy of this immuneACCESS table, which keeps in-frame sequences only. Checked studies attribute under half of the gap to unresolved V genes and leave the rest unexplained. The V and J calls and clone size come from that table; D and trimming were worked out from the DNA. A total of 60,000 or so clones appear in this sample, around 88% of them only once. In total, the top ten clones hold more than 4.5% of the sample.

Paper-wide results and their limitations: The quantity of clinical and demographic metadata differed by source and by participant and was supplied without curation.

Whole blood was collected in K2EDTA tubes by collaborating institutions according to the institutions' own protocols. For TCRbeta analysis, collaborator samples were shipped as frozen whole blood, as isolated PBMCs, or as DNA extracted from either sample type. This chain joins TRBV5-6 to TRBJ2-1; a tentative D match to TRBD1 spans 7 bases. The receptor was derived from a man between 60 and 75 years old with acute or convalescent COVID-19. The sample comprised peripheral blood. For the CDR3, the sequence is CASRYGQGGSYNEQFF. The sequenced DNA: TGTGCCAGCAGATATGGTCAGGGGGGTTCCTACAATGAGCAGTTCTTC.